These 4 T cell receptor beta chains share one sample of origin, sequenced in a study of a mutant IDH1 vaccine in newly diagnosed glioma. Time point specified: week 47, end of study. Each vaccine dose was 300 ug of mutant IDH1 20-mer peptide, with topical imiquimod. Measured with immunoSEQ multiplex PCR; TCRdb has only the in-frame clones, and not every one. The sample records around 100,000 clones, over 85% being singletons. These TCRs are of unknown antigen specificity. Sequencing was performed on PBMCs, taken from a glioma patient whose treatment included an IDH1 peptide vaccine. The origin of the receptors is a woman between 50 and 59 years old with glioma.

This clone was counted only a few times. V is TRBV7-3 and J is TRBJ2-3; weak D call: TRBD1 (5 bases). Germline V lookup: CDR1 SGHTA, CDR2 FQGTGA. The CDR3 sequence is 12 residues long. V lost 5 bases and J lost 5, with 8 bases in between. The CDR3 region is CASSQGGDTQYF. CDR3 bases: TGTGCCAGCAGCCAGGGTGGAGATACGCAGTATTTT.

This clone was recorded only once. V gene TRBV25-1 combines with J gene TRBJ1-2, with D perhaps TRBD1 (5 bases). CDR3 length: 15 amino acids. The ends were cut back, 1 base at V and 0 bases at J, with 9 bases in the middle. Germline lookup yields CDR1 MGHDK and CDR2 SYGVNS. In DNA form, the CDR3 reads TGTGCCAGCAGTGAATCCCGACAGTCTAACTATGGCTACACCTTC. This translates into CASSESRQSNYGYTF.

This clone was found a few times. This chain connects TRBV9 to TRBJ2-7, with D tentatively TRBD1 (6 bases). The CDR3 extends over 14 amino acids. The V and J ends lost 3 bases and 3 bases respectively, with 13 bases between them. Germline V lookup: CDR1 SGDLS, CDR2 YYNGEE. The CDR3 sequence is CASSATGVRYEQYF. In nucleotides, the CDR3 is TGTGCCAGCAGCGCGACAGGTGTTCGCTACGAGCAGTACTTC.

V and J are TRBV19 and TRBJ1-1; D is perhaps TRBD1 (5 bases). Germline V CDR1 and CDR2: LNHDA, SQIVND (reference sequence). V was pared by 6 bases and J by 3 bases, with 14 bases between. The CDR3 spans 14 residues. CDR3 sequence: CASRRGEGDTEAFF. The CDR3 nucleotides are TGTGCCAGTAGAAGGGGTGAAGGGGACACTGAAGCTTTCTTT. Filled out from reference TRBV19 and TRBJ1-1, the complete variable domain reads DGGITQSPKYLFRKEGQNVTLSCEQNLNHDAMYWYRQDPGQGLRLIYYSQIVNDFQKGDIAEGYSVSREKKESFPLTVTSAQKNPTAFYLCASRRGEGDTEAFFGQGTRLTVV.